The source of this T cell receptor beta chain is a study of cytomegalovirus exposure and HLA in healthy donors listed by TCRdb under 2017. Regarding the research as a whole: A later analysis indicated that the roughly 130 validation repertoires were generated on the platform also employed for the approximately 690 repertoires of the first cohort. The study was designed to test whether signatures of past pathogen exposure could be identified by cataloging public T cell receptors. Along with the roughly 710-subject first cohort, a separate validation cohort of over 90 different subjects was used. The study combined high-throughput TCR immunosequencing, statistical association of individual TCRs with disease status, and machine learning to predict cytomegalovirus infection status.

The donors belonged to the validation cohort of under 150 subjects, which was separate from the approximately 660-subject first cohort. Libraries were built with the immunoSEQ multiplex PCR assay. Per the original workflow: A statistical classification framework was developed to diagnose cytomegalovirus status using the catalog of TCR beta chain sequences. The table comes from immuneACCESS by way of TCRdb, which keeps in-frame sequences with V and J called. Part of the clones is missing from these tables; in studies checked, under half for an unresolved V gene and the rest for unknown reasons. V and J calls and clone size are as listed in that table; D and trimming were resolved from the DNA. Within this sample are tens of thousands of clones, with approximately 94% of them counted one time only. The leading ten clones occupy about 0.63% of the sample. CDR1 is given as MNHNY and CDR2 as SVGAGI, both from the germline V gene (reference sequence). Spanning cysteine to phenylalanine, the CDR3 consists of 14 amino acids. Just CDR3 DNA is preserved here, 42 bases in frame from base 1. Trimmed from V: 8 bases; trimmed from J: 6 bases; junction bases lacking a gene match: 9.

The paper as a whole reports these results and caveats: In vitro tests confirmed that a few of the cytomegalovirus-associated TCR beta chains recognize cytomegalovirus antigens. The authors suggested that the approach could potentially be generalized to other disease states and immunological phenotypes. A later analysis found that TCRs clustered in the first cohort also tended to co-occur in the roughly 120 validation repertoires, with 94% of cluster scores above 0. Across donors, most TCR sequences were observed very rarely, whereas some public TCRs were present in many individuals. A later analysis had no HLA typing for the validation cohort, so co-occurrence there was scored across all 130 or so repertoires. The classifier was reported to diagnose cytomegalovirus status with high specificity and sensitivity in both the original cohort and the validation cohort. A total of 150 or so TCR beta chains were listed by the study as associated with cytomegalovirus.

This clone appeared a single time. The specificity of this receptor is unknown. No much larger clone exists at a distance of one base, and base qualities are not known. This sequence uses TRBV6-6 and TRBJ2-2; TRBD1 aligns with 7 central bases. The source is a woman aged 18-29 years in good health and CMV-seronegative. The sample taken for sequencing was PBMCs. The nucleotides read TGTGCCAGCGGAAATACCCAGGGGGCCGGGGAGCTGTTTTTT. Its translation reads: CASGNTQGAGELFF.